This record concerns one T cell receptor (beta chain) sequence. Germline lookup yields CDR1 SGHRS and CDR2 YFSETQ. CDR3 size: 17 residues. V was pared by 0 bases and J by 2 bases, with 9 bases of the junction left unmatched. The PCR was carried out with 60 Vbeta primers and 13 Jbeta primers. Sequenced by immunoSEQ multiplex PCR; TCRdb stores in-frame clones only, minus some. The sample has tens of thousands of clones; 65% to 90% are singletons. The data derive from a study of cytomegalovirus exposure and HLA in healthy donors. The sequenced sample consisted of PBMCs. This receptor was identified in a female donor in good health and CMV-seronegative. This rearrangement joins TRBV5-1 to TRBJ2-7; 9 bases line up with TRBD2. The CDR3 loop reads CASSLGFMRGGTYEQYF. For the CDR3, the DNA is TGCGCCAGCAGCTTGGGTTTTATGCGGGGGGGGACCTACGAGCAGTACTTC.